This T cell receptor (beta chain) was documented in a study of control samples from healthy donors and cancer patients. V lost 3 bases, J lost 1 base, and 6 bases lay in between. The germline CDR1 and CDR2 sequences are MRHNA and SNTAGT. CDR3 length: 13 amino acids. Data came from immunoSEQ multiplex PCR; TCRdb stores just in-frame clones and leaves some out. The sample lists about 96,000 clones, 90% to 95% seen once, with approximately 7.6% in the top ten. This TCR was sampled from a man aged 18 to 29 in good health. Sequencing input: blood. The chain has TRBV6-4 and TRBJ1-1; D is unclear. For the CDR3, the DNA is TGTGCCAGCAGTGAAAAGGGGAACACTGAAGCTTTCTTT. Translation gives CASSEKGNTEAFF.